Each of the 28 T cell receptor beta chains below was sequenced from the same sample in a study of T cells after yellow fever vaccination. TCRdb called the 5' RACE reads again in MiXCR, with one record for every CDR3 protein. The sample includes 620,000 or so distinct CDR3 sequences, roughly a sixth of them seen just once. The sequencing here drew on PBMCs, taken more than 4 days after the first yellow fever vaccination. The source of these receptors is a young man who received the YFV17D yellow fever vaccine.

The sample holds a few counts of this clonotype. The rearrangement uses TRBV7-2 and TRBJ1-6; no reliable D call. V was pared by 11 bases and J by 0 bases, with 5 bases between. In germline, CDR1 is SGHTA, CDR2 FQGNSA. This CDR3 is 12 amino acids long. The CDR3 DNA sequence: TGTGCCGGGAGCTCCTATAATTCACCCCTCCACTTT. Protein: CAGSSYNSPLHF.

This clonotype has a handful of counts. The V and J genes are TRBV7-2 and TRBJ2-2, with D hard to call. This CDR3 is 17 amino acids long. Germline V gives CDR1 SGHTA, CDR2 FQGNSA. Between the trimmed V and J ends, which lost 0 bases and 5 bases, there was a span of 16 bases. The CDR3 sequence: CASSLALETVGTGELFF. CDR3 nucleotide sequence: TGTGCCAGCAGCTTAGCGCTGGAAACAGTGGGTACCGGGGAGCTGTTTTTT. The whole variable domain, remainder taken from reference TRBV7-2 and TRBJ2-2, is GAGVSQSPSNKVTEKGKDVELRCDPISGHTALYWYRQSLGQGLEFLIYFQGNSAPDKSGLPSDRFSAERTGGSVSTLTIQRTQQEDSAVYLCASSLALETVGTGELFFGEGSRLTVL.

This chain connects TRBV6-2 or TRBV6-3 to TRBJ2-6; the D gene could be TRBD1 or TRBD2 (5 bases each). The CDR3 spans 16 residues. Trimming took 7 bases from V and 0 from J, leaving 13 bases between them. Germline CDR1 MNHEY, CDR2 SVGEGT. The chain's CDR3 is CASNPGLRSGANVLTF. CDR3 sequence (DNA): TGTGCCAGCAACCCGGGGCTGCGCTCTGGGGCCAACGTCCTGACTTTC.

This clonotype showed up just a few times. CDR3 amino acids: CASSLLPTYEQYF. The DNA for the CDR3 is TGCGCCAGCAGCTTGCTACCTACCTACGAGCAGTACTTC. The chain carries TRBV5-1 and TRBJ2-7; unclear D gene. Germline assignment: CDR1 SGHRS and CDR2 YFSETQ. The V end was cut by 1 base, the J end by 2 bases, with 7 bases between. This CDR3 spans 13 amino acids.

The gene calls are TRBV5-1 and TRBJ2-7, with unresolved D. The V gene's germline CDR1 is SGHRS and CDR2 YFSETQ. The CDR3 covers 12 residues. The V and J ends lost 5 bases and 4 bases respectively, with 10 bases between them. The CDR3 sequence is CASSMTGYEQYF. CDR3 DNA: TGCGCCAGCAGTATGACCGGGTACGAGCAGTACTTC.

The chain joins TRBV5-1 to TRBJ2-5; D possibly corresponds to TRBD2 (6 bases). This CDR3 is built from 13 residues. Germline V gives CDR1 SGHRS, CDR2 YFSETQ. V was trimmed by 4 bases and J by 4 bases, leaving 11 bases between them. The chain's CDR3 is CASSPVGGETQYF. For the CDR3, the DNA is TGCGCCAGCAGCCCGGTGGGAGGAGAGACCCAGTACTTC. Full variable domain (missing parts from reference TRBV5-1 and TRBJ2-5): KAGVTQTPRYLIKTRGQQVTLSCSPISGHRSVSWYQQTPGQGLQFLFEYFSETQRNKGNFPGRFSGRQFSNSRSEMNVSTLELGDSALYLCASSPVGGETQYFGPGTRLLVL.

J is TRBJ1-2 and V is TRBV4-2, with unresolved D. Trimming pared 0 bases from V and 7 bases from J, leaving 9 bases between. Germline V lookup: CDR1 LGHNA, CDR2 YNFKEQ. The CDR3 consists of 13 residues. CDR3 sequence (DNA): TGTGCCAGCAGCCAAGATAATTGGTTTGGCTACACCTTC. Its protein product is CASSQDNWFGYTF.

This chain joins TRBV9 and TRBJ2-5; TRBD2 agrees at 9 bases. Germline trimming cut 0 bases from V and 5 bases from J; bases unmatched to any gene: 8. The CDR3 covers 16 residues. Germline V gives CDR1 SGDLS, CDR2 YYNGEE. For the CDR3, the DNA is TGTGCCAGCAGCGTAGGAAGTGCGGGGGGGCTTGAGACCCAGTACTTC. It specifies CASSVGSAGGLETQYF.

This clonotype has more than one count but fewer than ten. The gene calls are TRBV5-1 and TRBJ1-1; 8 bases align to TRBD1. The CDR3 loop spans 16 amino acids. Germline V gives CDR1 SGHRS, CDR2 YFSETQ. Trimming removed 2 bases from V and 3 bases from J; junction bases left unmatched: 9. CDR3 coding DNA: TGCGCCAGCAGCTTAGGACCAGAGACAGGGGACACTGAAGCTTTCTTT. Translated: CASSLGPETGDTEAFF.

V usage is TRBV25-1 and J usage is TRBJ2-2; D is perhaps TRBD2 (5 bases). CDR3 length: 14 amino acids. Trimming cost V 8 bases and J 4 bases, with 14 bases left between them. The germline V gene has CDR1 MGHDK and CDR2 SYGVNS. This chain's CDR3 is CASRARGLTGELFF. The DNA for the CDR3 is TGTGCCAGCCGAGCTCGGGGTCTCACCGGGGAGCTGTTTTTT.

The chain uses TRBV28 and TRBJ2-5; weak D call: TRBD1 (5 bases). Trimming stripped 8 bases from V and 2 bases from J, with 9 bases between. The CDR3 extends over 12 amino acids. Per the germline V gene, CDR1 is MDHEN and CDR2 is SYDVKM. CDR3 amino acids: CASRQQQETQYF. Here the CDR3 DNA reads TGTGCCAGCCGACAGCAACAAGAGACCCAGTACTTC.

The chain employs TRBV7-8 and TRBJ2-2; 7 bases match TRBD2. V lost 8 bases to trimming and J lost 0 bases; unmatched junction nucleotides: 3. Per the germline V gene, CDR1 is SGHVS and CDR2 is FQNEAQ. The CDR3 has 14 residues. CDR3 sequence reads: CASLGLANTGELFF. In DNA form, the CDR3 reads TGTGCCAGCTTAGGACTAGCGAACACCGGGGAGCTGTTTTTT.

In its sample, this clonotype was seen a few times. The CDR3 DNA reads as TGTGCCTGGGGGGGACATCTGGAGCGTAATTCACCCCTCCACTTT. It specifies CAWGGHLERNSPLHF. The J gene is TRBJ1-6, the V gene TRBV30; TRBD1 is a possible D gene (6 bases). From germline, CDR1 is GTSNPN and CDR2 SVGIG (reference sequence). The length of the CDR3 is 15 residues. V dropped 5 bases and J dropped 6 bases, with 17 bases sitting between them.

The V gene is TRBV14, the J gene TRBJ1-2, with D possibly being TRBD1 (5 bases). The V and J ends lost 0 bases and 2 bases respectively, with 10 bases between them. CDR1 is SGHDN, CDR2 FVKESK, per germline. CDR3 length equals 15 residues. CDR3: CASSQEVRGNYGYTF. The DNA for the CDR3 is TGTGCCAGCAGCCAAGAGGTTCGGGGCAACTATGGCTACACCTTC.

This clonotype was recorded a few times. CDR3 DNA sequence: TGTGCCAGCAGCCTCGGGACAAAAAATTCACCCCTCCACTTT. Translating it yields CASSLGTKNSPLHF. V gene TRBV7-9 combines with J gene TRBJ1-6; maybe TRBD1 (6 bases). Germline V gene sequence: CDR1 SEHNR, CDR2 FQNEAQ (reference sequence). The V and J ends lost 5 bases and 7 bases respectively, with 12 bases between them. The CDR3 has 14 amino acids.

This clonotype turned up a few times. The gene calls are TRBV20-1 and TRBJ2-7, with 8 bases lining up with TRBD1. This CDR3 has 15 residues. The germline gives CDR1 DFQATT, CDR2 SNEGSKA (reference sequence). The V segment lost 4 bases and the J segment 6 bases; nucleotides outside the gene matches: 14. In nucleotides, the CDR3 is TGCAGTGCTACCGGACAGGGCCGCGGCCCATCCGAGCAGTACGTC. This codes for CSATGQGRGPSEQYV.

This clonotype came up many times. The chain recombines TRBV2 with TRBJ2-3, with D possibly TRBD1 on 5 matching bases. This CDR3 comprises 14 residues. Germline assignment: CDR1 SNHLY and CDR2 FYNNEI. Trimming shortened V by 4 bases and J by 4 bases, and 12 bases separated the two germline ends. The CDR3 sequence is CASSVMGPADTQYF. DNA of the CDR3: TGTGCCAGCAGTGTTATGGGGCCGGCAGATACGCAGTATTTT.

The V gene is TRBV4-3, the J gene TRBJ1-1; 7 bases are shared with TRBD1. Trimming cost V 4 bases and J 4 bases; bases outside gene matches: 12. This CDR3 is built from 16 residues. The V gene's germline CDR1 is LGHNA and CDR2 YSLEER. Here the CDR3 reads CASSPLARDRATEAFF. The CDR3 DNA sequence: TGCGCCAGCAGCCCCCTGGCCCGCGACAGGGCCACTGAAGCTTTCTTT.

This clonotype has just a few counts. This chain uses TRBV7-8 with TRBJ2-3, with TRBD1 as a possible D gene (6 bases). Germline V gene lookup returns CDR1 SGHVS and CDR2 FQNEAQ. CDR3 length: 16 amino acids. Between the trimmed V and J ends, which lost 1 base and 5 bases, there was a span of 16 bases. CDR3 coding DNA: TGTGCCAGCAGCTTAGTCGGTCGTGCACAGGGAGATACGCAGTATTTT. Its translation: CASSLVGRAQGDTQYF.

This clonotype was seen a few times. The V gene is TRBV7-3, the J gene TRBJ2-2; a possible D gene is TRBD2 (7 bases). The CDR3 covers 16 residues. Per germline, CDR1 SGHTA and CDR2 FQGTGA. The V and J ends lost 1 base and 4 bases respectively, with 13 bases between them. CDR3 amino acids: CASSLRGGRGTGELFF. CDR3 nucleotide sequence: TGTGCCAGCAGCTTAAGGGGGGGGCGTGGCACCGGGGAGCTGTTTTTT.

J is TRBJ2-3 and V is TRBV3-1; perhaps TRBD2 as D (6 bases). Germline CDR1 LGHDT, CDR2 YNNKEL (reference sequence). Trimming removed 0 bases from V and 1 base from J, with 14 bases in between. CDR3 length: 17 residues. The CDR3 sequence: CASSQDWASDGTDTQYF. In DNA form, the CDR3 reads TGTGCCAGCAGCCAAGATTGGGCTAGCGATGGCACAGATACGCAGTATTTT.

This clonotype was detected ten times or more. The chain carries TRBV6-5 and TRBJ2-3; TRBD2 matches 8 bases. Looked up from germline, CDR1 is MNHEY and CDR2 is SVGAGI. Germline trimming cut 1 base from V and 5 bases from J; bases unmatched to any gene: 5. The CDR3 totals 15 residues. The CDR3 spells CASSYLGLGGDTQYF. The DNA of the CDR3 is TGTGCCAGCAGTTACTTGGGACTAGGGGGAGATACGCAGTATTTT.

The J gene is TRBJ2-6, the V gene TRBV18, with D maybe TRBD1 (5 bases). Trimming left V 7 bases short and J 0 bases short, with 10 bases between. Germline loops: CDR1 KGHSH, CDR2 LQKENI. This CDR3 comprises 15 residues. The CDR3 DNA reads TGTGCCAGCTTCTCGACAGTCTCTGGGGCCAACGTCCTGACTTTC. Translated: CASFSTVSGANVLTF.

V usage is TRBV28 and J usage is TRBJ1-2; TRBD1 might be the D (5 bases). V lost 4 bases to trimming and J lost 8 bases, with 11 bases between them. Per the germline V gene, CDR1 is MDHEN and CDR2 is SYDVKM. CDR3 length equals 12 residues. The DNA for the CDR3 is TGTGCCAGCAGTTCATCAGGGTCCGGCTACACCTTC. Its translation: CASSSSGSGYTF.

Here the CDR3 DNA reads TGTGCCAGCAGCCAGGCGGACAGACTCTCCCCTGCTAACTATGGCTACACCTTC. Translation gives CASSQADRLSPANYGYTF. V gene TRBV3-1 combines with J gene TRBJ1-2; tentative D call: TRBD1 (6 bases). Trimming stripped 3 bases from V and 0 bases from J, with 20 bases between. CDR1 and CDR2 from the germline V gene are LGHDT and YNNKEL (reference sequence). There are 18 residues in the CDR3.

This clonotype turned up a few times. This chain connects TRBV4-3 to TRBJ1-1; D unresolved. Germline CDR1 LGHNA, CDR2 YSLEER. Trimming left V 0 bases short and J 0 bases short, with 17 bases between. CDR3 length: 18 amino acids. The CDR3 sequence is CASSQDLTAADLNTEAFF. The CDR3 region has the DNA TGCGCCAGCAGCCAAGATCTCACGGCCGCAGACTTGAACACTGAAGCTTTCTTT.

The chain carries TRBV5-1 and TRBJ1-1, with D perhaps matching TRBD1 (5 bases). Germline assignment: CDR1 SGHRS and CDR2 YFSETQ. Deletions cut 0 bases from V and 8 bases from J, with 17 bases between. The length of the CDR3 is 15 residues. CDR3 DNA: TGCGCCAGCAGCTTGGAGTTTTGGCAGGGTCCCGAAGCTTTCTTT. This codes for CASSLEFWQGPEAFF.

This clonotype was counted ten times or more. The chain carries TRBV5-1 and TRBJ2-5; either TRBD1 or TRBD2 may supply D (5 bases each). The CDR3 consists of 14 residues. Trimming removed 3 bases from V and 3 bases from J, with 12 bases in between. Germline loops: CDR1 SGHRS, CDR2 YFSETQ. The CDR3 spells CASSYFGGEETQYF. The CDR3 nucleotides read TGCGCCAGCAGCTACTTTGGGGGTGAAGAGACCCAGTACTTC.